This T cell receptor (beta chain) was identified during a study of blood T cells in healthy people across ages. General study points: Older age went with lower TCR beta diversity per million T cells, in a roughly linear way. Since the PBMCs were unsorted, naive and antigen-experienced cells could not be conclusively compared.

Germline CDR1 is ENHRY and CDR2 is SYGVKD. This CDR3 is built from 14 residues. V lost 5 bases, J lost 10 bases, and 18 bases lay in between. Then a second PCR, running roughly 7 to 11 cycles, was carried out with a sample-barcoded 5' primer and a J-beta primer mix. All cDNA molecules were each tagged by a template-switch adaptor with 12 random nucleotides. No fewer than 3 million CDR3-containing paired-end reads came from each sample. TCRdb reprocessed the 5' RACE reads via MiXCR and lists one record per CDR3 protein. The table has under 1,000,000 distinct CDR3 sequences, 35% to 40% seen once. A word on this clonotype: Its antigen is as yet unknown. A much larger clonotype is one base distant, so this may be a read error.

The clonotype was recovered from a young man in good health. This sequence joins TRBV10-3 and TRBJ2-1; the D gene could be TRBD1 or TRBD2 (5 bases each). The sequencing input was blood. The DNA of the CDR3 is TGTGCCATCAGTCAATCGTCCGGGGCGTACGAGCAGTTCTTC. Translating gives CAISQSSGAYEQFF.